This entry lists 18 T cell receptor beta chains sequenced from one sample in a study of T cells in Graves' hyperthyroidism and ophthalmopathy. Researchers amplified the TCR beta CDR3 regions from RNA transcripts. TCR CDR3 regions were first amplified by RT-PCR with HTBI primers. Each CDR3 protein is one row after TCRdb ran MiXCR on the multiplex PCR reads. The table records fewer than 40,000 distinct CDR3 sequences, 52% of them present only once. The source material was blood. These receptors all stem from a woman aged 40 to 50 with Graves' ophthalmopathy.

The DNA for the CDR3 is TGCGCCAGCAGGTCAGGACTAGCGGGGGGGCCTGGGTCCTACGAGCAGTACTTC. It specifies CASRSGLAGGPGSYEQYF. The V call is TRBV10-1, the J call TRBJ2-7; 15 nucleotides agree with TRBD2. CDR3 length: 18 residues. In germline, CDR1 is WNHNN, CDR2 SYGVQD (reference sequence). The junction had 10 bases not matched to a gene; V was cut back by 6 bases and J by 1 base.

Comment on this clonotype: A read error may explain this, as a much larger clone is one base away. This rearrangement joins TRBV12-3 or TRBV12-4 to TRBJ2-2; 11 positions match TRBD2. The CDR3 sequence is 16 residues long. CDR3 nucleotide sequence: TGTGCCGGCAGTTTTATGGGACTAGCGGATACCGGGGAGCTGTTTTTT. It codes for CAGSFMGLADTGELFF.

This clonotype was observed at least ten times. This sequence joins TRBV3-1 and TRBJ2-3; D is undetermined. Trimming pared 1 base from V and 0 bases from J, leaving 8 bases between. This CDR3 spans 15 amino acids. The germline gives CDR1 LGHDT, CDR2 YNNKEL (reference sequence). CDR3 sequence reads: CASSQVRQSTDTQYF. In nucleotides, the CDR3 is TGTGCCAGCAGCCAAGTAAGGCAGAGCACAGATACGCAGTATTTT.

For the CDR3, the DNA is TGTGCCAGCAGCACGACTAGCGGGACCGCGAGGGAGCAGTACTTC. Its translation: CASSTTSGTAREQYF. The chain is built from TRBV11-2 and TRBJ2-7; 11 bases align to TRBD2. The CDR3 runs 15 residues. The germline V gene encodes CDR1 SGHAT and CDR2 FQNNGV. Trimming cost V 5 bases and J 7 bases; bases outside gene matches: 10.

This chain links TRBV29-1 with TRBJ2-1; 9 bases are shared with TRBD1. The CDR3 length is 13 residues. CDR1 is SQVTM, CDR2 ANQGSEA, per germline. The J segment lost 6 bases and the V segment lost 7 bases, leaving 7 bases of the junction unmatched. CDR3 nucleotides: TGCAGCGCCTGGACAGGGGAGGCCAATGAGCAGTTCTTC. It translates to CSAWTGEANEQFF.

The genes are TRBV5-6 and TRBJ2-3; 7 bases align to TRBD1. The CDR3 runs 16 residues. Germline-derived CDR1 and CDR2 are SGHDT and YYEEEE. J lost 12 bases, V lost 3 bases, and 19 bases had no gene match. CDR3 amino acids: CASSSETGVGTDIQYF. The CDR3 DNA reads TGTGCCAGCAGCTCTGAAACAGGGGTTGGCACAGATATTCAGTATTTT.

In regard to this clonotype: The CDR3 ends on some other residue instead of the conserved phenylalanine or tryptophan, so this is likely a read error. The chain recombines TRBV12-3 or TRBV12-4 with TRBJ2-5; no clear D. This CDR3 comprises 11 residues. The CDR3 DNA is TGTGCCAGCAGCGAAGAAGAGACTCAGTACCTC. The encoded protein is CASSEEETQYL.

This sequence joins TRBV9 and TRBJ2-1; D gene uncertain. The CDR3 contains 11 residues. Germline CDR1 SGDLS, CDR2 YYNGEE. The V end lost 6 bases, the J end lost 4 bases, and 5 bases lay between the germline ends. CDR3 residues: CASNSYNEQFF. For the CDR3, the DNA is TGTGCCAGCAACTCATACAATGAGCAGTTCTTC.

The chain links TRBV5-6 to TRBJ2-2; D call uncertain. The CDR3 has 10 amino acids. V was shortened by 4 bases and J by 8 bases, with 3 bases between the two germline ends. Germline CDR1 SGHDT, CDR2 YYEEEE. DNA of the CDR3: TGTGCCAGCAGCCGAGGGGAGCTGTTTTTT. Translation: CASSRGELFF.

This clonotype was seen many times. The V and J genes are TRBV5-1 and TRBJ2-7; TRBD2 agrees at 8 bases. With 0 bases clipped from V and 3 bases from J, the junction kept 14 bases outside the gene matches. The CDR3 loop spans 18 amino acids. CDR1 and CDR2 from the germline V gene are SGHRS and YFSETQ. CDR3 DNA sequence: TGCGCCAGCAGCTTGGTGACGGGGGGGCCGGGTACTGTCTACGAGCAGTACTTC. Translated: CASSLVTGGPGTVYEQYF.

This clonotype was counted at least ten times. The rearrangement links TRBV12-3 or TRBV12-4 to TRBJ1-5; no clear D. The CDR3 runs to 14 residues. The V end lost 1 base, the J end lost 4 bases, and 8 bases lay between the germline ends. The CDR3 nucleotides are TGTGCCAGCAGTTTAGGACACTCGAATCAGCCCCAGCATTTT. This codes for CASSLGHSNQPQHF.

This rearrangement joins TRBV24-1 to TRBJ2-2, with 9 bases fitting TRBD1. Per germline, CDR1 KGHDR and CDR2 SFDVKD. There are 16 residues in the CDR3. V was clipped by 4 bases and J by 6 bases; unmatched bases: 8. The CDR3 bases are TGTGCCACCAGTGAGTCCGGGACAGGGTTTCCCGGGGAGCTGTTTTTT. Protein sequence: CATSESGTGFPGELFF.

This clonotype was detected many times. This rearrangement joins TRBV5-1 to TRBJ2-3; no definite D call. Trimming removed 4 bases at V and 0 bases at J, with 6 bases between. The CDR3 is 13 residues long. The germline CDR1 and CDR2 sequences are SGHRS and YFSETQ. The CDR3 protein is CASSVTSTDTQYF. In DNA form, the CDR3 reads TGCGCCAGCAGCGTTACTAGCACAGATACGCAGTATTTT.

As to this clonotype: This CDR3 fails to terminate in the conserved phenylalanine or tryptophan, so it likely reflects a read error. It is unclear where the CDR3 begins or ends on the DNA, so no DNA is shown, and the CDR3 is as TCRdb lists it. The V call is TRBV11-3, the J call TRBJ2-1. Germline CDR1 is SGHNT and CDR2 is YENEEA. The CDR3 sequence runs 14 residues, both termini included. This CDR3 is CASSPPTAYNERFL.

This clonotype was counted many times. The chain has TRBV27 and TRBJ2-3; no definite D call. This CDR3 is 12 amino acids long. Germline loops: CDR1 MNHEY, CDR2 SMNVEV (reference sequence). V lost 6 bases to trimming and J lost 6 bases, with 10 bases between them. This CDR3 reads CASSSFTDTQYF. CDR3 coding DNA: TGTGCCAGCAGCTCCTTCACGGATACGCAGTATTTT.

This clonotype was counted many times. The CDR3: CASSYVTGREAFF. CDR3 coding DNA: TGTGCCAGCAGTTACGTGACAGGGAGGGAAGCTTTCTTT. The gene calls are TRBV6-5 and TRBJ1-1, with 7 bases that match TRBD1. Germline CDR1 is MNHEY and CDR2 is SVGAGI. The CDR3 runs to 13 residues. Unmatched junction bases numbered 5, after V lost 2 bases and J lost 8 bases.

The chain uses TRBV2 and TRBJ1-6; D unresolved. V was pared by 5 bases and J by 8 bases, with 13 bases between. The CDR3 extends over 14 amino acids. Germline V CDR1 and CDR2: SNHLY, FYNNEI. The CDR3 protein is CASSSGERDSPLHF. The DNA for the CDR3 is TGTGCCAGCAGTTCGGGAGAACGGGATTCACCCCTCCACTTT.

J is TRBJ2-1 and V is TRBV11-2, with 8 bases lining up with TRBD1. CDR3 length: 14 residues. Trimming at V came to 5 bases and at J to 5 bases, leaving 5 bases not matched to a gene. From germline, CDR1 is SGHAT and CDR2 FQNNGV. The CDR3 region is CASSPGQGNNEQFF. The CDR3 coding sequence is TGTGCCAGCAGCCCAGGACAGGGAAACAATGAGCAGTTCTTC.